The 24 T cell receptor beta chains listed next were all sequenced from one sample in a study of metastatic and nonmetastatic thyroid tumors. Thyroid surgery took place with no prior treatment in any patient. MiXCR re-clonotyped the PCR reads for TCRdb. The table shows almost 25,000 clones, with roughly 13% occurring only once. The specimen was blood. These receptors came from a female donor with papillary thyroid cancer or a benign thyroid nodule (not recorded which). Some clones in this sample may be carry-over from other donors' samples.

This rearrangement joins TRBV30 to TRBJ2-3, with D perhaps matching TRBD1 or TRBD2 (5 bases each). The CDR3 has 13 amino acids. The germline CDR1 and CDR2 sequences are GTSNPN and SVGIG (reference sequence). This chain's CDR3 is CAASGPGSDTQYF. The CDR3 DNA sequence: TGTGCGGCCTCGGGGCCCGGCTCAGATACGCAGTATTTT.

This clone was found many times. This CDR3 is CASRRDSGISPLHF. The CDR3 bases are TGTGCCAGCAGACGGGACAGTGGAATTTCACCCCTCCACTTT. This chain joins TRBV7-2 and TRBJ1-6, with 7 bases fitting TRBD1. The J segment lost 9 bases and the V segment lost 6 bases, leaving 8 bases of the junction unmatched. Germline V CDR1 and CDR2: SGHTA, FQGNSA. The CDR3 is made up of 14 amino acids.

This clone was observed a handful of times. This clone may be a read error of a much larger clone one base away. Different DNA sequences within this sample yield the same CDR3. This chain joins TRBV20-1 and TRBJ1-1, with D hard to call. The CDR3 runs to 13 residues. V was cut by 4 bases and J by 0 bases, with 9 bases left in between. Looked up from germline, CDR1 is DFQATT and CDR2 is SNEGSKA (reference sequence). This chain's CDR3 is CSANRRLNTEAFF. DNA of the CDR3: TGCAGTGCTAACAGAAGACTGAACACTGAAGCTTTCTTT.

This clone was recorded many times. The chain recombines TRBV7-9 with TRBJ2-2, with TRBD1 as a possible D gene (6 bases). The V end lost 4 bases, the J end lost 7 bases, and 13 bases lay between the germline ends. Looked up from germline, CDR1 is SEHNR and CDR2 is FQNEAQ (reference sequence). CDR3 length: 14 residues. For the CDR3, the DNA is TGTGCCAGCAGCTCCGACTACAGGGTCGGGGAGCTGTTTTTT. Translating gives CASSSDYRVGELFF.

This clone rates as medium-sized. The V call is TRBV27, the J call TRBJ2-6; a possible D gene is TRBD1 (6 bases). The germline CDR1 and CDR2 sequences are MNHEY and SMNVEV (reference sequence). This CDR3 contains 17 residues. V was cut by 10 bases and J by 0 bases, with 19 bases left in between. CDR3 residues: CATTTGPTTSGANVLTF. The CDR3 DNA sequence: TGTGCCACCACCACAGGGCCGACTACCTCTGGGGCCAACGTCCTGACTTTC.

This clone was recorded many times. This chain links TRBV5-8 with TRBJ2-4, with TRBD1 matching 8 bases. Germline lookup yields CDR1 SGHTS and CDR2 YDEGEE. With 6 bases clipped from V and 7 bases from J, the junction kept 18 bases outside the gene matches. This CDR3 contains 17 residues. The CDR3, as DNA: TGTGCCAGCACGCCGGACAGGGCGATACTCCCCGGGAACATTCAGTACTTC. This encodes CASTPDRAILPGNIQYF.

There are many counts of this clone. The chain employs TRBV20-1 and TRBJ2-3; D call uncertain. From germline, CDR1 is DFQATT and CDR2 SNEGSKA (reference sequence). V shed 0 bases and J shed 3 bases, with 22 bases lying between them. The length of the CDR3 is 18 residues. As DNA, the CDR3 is TGCAGTGCTAGAGACCCGTCGTCGAGCCAGGTACCGACAGATACGCAGTATTTT. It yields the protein CSARDPSSSQVPTDTQYF.

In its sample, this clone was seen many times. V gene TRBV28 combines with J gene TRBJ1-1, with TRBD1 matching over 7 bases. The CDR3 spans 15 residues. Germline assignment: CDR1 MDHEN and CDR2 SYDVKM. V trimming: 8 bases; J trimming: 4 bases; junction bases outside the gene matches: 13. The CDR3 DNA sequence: TGTGCCAGCCGCAGACCAGGGGGATCGGGCACTGAAGCTTTCTTT. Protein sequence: CASRRPGGSGTEAFF.

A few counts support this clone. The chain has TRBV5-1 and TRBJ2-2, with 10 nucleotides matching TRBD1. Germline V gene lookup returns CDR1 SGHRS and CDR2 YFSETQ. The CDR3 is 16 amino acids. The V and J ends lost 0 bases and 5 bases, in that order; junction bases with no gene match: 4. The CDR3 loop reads CASSLAGTGETGELFF. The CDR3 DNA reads TGCGCCAGCAGCTTGGCCGGGACAGGGGAAACCGGGGAGCTGTTTTTT.

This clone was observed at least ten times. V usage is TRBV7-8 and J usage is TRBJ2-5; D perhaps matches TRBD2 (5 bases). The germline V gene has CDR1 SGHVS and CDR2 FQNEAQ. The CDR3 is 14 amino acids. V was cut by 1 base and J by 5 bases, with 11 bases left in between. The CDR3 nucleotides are TGTGCCAGCAGCTTAGGCGGGCTATCGGAGACCCAGTACTTC. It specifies CASSLGGLSETQYF.

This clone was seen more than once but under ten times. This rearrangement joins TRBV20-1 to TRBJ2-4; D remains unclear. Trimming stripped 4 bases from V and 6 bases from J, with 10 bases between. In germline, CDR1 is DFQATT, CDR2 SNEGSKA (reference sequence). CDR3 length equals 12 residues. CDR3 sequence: CSAIDVANIQYF. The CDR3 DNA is TGCAGTGCTATTGACGTGGCAAACATTCAGTACTTC.

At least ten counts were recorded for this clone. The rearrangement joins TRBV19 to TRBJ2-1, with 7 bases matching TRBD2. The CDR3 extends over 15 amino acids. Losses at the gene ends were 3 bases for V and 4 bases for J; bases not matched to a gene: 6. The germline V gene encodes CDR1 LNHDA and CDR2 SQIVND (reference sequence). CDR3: CASSIGLAAYNEQFF. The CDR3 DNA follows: TGTGCCAGTAGTATCGGCCTAGCGGCATACAATGAGCAGTTCTTC.

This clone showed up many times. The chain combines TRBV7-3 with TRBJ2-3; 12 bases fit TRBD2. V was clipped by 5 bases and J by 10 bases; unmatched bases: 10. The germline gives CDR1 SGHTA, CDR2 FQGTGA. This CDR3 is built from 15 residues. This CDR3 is CASSRGPSGRDPQYF. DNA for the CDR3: TGTGCCAGCAGCCGGGGGCCTAGCGGGAGGGATCCGCAGTATTTT.

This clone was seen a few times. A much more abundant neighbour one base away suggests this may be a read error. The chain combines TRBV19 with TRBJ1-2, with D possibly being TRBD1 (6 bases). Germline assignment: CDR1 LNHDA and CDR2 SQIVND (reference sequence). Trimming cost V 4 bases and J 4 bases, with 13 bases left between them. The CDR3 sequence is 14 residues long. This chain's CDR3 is CASSKTGGLYGYTF. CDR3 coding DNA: TGTGCCAGTAGTAAAACCGGGGGCCTCTATGGCTACACCTTC.

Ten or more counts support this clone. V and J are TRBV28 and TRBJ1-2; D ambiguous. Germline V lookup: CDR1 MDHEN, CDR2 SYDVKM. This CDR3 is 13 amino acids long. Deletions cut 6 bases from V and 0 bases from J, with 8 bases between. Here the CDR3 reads CASSRGANYGYTF. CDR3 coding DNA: TGTGCCAGCAGCCGCGGAGCTAACTATGGCTACACCTTC.

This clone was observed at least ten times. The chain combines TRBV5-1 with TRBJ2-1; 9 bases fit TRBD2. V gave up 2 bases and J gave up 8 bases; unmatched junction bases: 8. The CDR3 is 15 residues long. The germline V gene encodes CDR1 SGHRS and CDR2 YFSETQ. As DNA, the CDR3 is TGCGCCAGCAGCTTATTAGCGGGAGTCTCGGATGAGCAGTTCTTC. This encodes CASSLLAGVSDEQFF.

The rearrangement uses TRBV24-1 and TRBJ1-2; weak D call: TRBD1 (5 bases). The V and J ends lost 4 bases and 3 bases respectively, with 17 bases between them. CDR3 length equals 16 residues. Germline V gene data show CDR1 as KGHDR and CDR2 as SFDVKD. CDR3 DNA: TGTGCCACCAGTGACCCTGGGGCTGCGAACTACTATGGCTACACCTTC. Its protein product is CATSDPGAANYYGYTF.

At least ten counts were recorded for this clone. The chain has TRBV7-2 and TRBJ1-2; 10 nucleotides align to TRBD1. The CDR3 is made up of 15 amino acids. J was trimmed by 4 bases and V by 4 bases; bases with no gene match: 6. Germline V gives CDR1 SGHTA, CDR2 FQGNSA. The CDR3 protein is CASSWGQGLGYGYTF. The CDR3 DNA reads TGTGCCAGCAGCTGGGGACAGGGGTTGGGCTATGGCTACACCTTC.

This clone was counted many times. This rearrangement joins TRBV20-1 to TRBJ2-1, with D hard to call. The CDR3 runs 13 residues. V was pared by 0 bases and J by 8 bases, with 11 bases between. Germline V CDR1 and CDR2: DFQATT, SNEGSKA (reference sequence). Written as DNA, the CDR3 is TGCAGTGCTAGAGATCGGTCTAACCATGAGCAGTTCTTC. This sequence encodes CSARDRSNHEQFF.

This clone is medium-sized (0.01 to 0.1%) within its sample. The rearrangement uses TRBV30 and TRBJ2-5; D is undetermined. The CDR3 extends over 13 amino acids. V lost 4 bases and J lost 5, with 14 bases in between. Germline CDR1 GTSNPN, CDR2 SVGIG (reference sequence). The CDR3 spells CAWTPGPEETQYF. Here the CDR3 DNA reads TGTGCCTGGACCCCGGGCCCCGAGGAGACCCAGTACTTC.

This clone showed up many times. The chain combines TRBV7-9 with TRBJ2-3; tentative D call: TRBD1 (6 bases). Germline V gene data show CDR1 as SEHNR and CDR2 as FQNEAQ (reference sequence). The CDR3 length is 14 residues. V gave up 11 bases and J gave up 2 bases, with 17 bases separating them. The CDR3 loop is CASSRTANTDTQYF. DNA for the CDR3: TGTGCCTCTTCCCGGACAGCAAACACAGATACGCAGTATTTT.

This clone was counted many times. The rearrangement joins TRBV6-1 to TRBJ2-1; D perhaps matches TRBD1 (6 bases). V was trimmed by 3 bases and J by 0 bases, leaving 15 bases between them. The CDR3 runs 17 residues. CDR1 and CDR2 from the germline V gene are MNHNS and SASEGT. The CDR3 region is CASSDRGQFSSYNEQFF. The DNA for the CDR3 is TGTGCCAGCAGTGATCGAGGACAGTTTAGCTCCTACAATGAGCAGTTCTTC.

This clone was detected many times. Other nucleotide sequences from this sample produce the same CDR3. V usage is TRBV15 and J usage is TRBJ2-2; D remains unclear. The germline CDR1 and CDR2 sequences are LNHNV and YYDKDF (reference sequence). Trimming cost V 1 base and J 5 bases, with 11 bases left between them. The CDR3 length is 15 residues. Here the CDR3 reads CATSRVAGGTGELFF. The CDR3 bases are TGTGCCACCAGCAGAGTTGCAGGTGGGACCGGGGAGCTGTTTTTT.

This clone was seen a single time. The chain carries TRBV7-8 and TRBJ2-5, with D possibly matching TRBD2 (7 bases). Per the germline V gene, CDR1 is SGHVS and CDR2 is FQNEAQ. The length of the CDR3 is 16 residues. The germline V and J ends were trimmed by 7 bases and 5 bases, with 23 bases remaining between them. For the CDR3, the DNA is TGTGCCAGCATCCACGGCGCGGGGGCGGTTTGGGAGACCCAGTACTTC. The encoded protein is CASIHGAGAVWETQYF.